This T cell receptor (beta chain) is drawn from a study of cytomegalovirus exposure and HLA in healthy donors (dated by TCRdb to 2016 to 2017). Notes on the research overall: An earlier analysis of some 620 of the donors reported around 280 Gb of sequence data and roughly 120 million unique TCR beta sequences obtained from about 179 million T cells. Using immunosequencing, the study profiled T cell repertoires from 500 to 800 subjects and related those repertoires to cytomegalovirus serostatus. In a later analysis, previously published TCR beta repertoires from more than 500 donors were re-analyzed and high-resolution HLA genotyping was added so that TCR occurrence patterns could be studied. Among 300 to 500 genotyped donors of the cohort, an average of roughly 230,000 unique TCR beta nucleotide sequences was sequenced per donor, of which 15% to 20% were non-productive. In addition to the first cohort of 666 subjects, a separate validation cohort of approximately 130 different subjects was used. The study aimed to test whether cataloging public T cell receptors could reveal signatures of past pathogen exposure. The genetic ancestry cluster associated with self-reported Caucasian donors included roughly 84% of the roughly 360 genotyped donors. A later genetic analysis took genome-wide SNP genotypes for about 55% of the roughly 700 donors and used that subset as a discovery cohort. All discovery cohort repertoires had been generated using a single sequencing platform. About 280 gigabases of sequencing data and around 85 million unique TCR sequences made up an early release that covered under 750 HLA-typed donors. To predict cytomegalovirus infection status, the study combined high-throughput TCR immunosequencing, statistical association of individual TCRs with disease status, and machine learning. A few DR-DQ haplotypes were treated as single units for association and clustering because of strong linkage in the cohort. In the later analysis, no new phenotypic data were used to find candidate immune exposures; instead, reliance was placed on TCR beta sequences and their occurrence across donors. An earlier analysis of several hundred of the donors applied high-throughput TCR beta sequencing to assess whether each TCR beta V gene segment acted as functional or pseudogenic. Donor age, sex, ethnicity and CMV serostatus were collected together with the repertoire data. HLA typing covered class I and class II loci at four-digit resolution. The number of typed donors differed by locus: about 620-640 for A, B, C, DRB1 and DQB1; approximately 520 for DQA1; approximately 610 for DPA1; and about 470 for DPB1.

The library was produced with the immunoSEQ multiplex PCR assay. For the multiplex PCR, a mixture combining 60 forward primers for TCR Vbeta segments and 13 reverse primers for TCR Jbeta segments was used. The CDR3 region of rearranged TCR beta genes was amplified from genomic DNA by a multiplex PCR assay. On the Illumina HiSeq System, the amplified TCR beta libraries were sequenced as 87-base-pair reads. In the original analysis: A later analysis tallied tens of millions of unique TCR beta chains across the approximately 670 repertoires, and around 10 million of those chains were shared by two or more donors. A nearest-neighbor algorithm error-corrected the raw reads and collapsed the reads into unique sequences, merging closely related sequences to remove PCR and sequencing errors. To assign V, D and J gene segments, CDR3 sequences were aligned to IMGT reference sequences. Each retained sequence needed at least a six-nucleotide match to both a V gene segment and a J gene segment. Rearrangements were classified as productive when the CDR3 lacked stop codons and remained in frame with V and J, and all other rearrangements were classified as non-productive. Following IMGT convention, CDR3 was defined as the stretch from the second conserved V-encoded cysteine to the conserved J-encoded phenylalanine. Sequences without an unambiguous match to a single V gene segment were excluded from the earlier analysis of over 500 of the donors. An earlier analysis of a few hundred of the donors called V segments functional above 56.7% productive rearrangements and segregating when the between-donor standard deviation exceeded 5%. A statistical classification framework was built to diagnose cytomegalovirus status from the catalog of TCR beta chain sequences. V and J gene assignment, in a later analysis, came from comparing TCR nucleotide sequences with IMGT/GENE-DB human TR gene sequences. In a later analysis, CDR3 sequences and most-parsimonious VDJ recombination scenarios were assigned using the TCRdist pipeline. In a later analysis, each TCR beta chain was defined by its CDR3 amino acid sequence together with its V-gene family, and reads lacking a unique V-gene family were excluded. A later analysis removed 592 highly shared, low-generation-probability nucleotide sequences to deal with suspected cross-contamination and a sequencing artifact. In a later analysis, a clonal expansion index for each public chain was calculated from normalized within-repertoire ranks of inferred template counts. In a later analysis, generation probabilities were computed with a VDJ recombination model fitted to out-of-frame rearrangements, and the resulting probabilities were checked against IGoR. Hypergeometric tests were used in a later analysis to score TCR-TCR, TCR-HLA and TCR-CMV co-occurrence, with a repertoire-size bias correction applied to the TCR pairs. In a later analysis, false discovery rates were estimated by permuting HLA or CMV assignments 20 times. In a later analysis, co-occurring TCRs were grouped with DBSCAN, and TCRdist sequence similarity was added when clustering was performed within HLA-allele-positive subsets. Repertoires with fewer than 30,000 or more than 120,000 public chains, plus five repertoires with anomalous nucleotide sharing, were excluded from co-occurrence clustering. As stored in TCRdb, this immuneACCESS dataset retains in-frame rearrangements with V and J assigned. A fraction of the clones does not appear; measured against another copy, unresolved V genes explain less than half of the discrepancy, and the remainder lacks a known reason. That table supplies the V and J calls and clone size; D and trimming were determined from the DNA. The sample table lists more than 200,000 clones, 82% of them with a count of one. The top ten constitute roughly 6% of the sample.

General study outcomes and caveats: Because counts were too low, roughly 16 rarely observed V segments, including chromosome 9 orphons, were left out of the earlier analysis of several hundred of the donors. A later analysis found that most CMV-associated TCR beta chains appeared HLA-restricted, with HLA associations seemingly driven largely by CMV exposure. Sequencing depth was assumed to be roughly uniform across donors in the presence/absence analyses, though that assumption may not hold. V-gene and J-gene trimming of TCR beta chains was associated with a missense DCLRE1C variant in a later genetic analysis, and the association was replicated in an independent cohort. In a later analysis, HLA-associated TCR beta chains showed more clonal expansion and lower generation probabilities than non-associated chains that were equally common. In a later analysis, TCR association rates were found to vary across HLA loci, with the most associated TCRs seen for DRB1 alleles and the fewest for HLA-C alleles. Three of the identified cytomegalovirus-associated TCR beta chains were confirmed in vitro to be specific for cytomegalovirus antigens. Several of the top co-occurrence clusters appeared to be linked to parvovirus B19, influenza, CMV and Epstein-Barr virus, according to a later analysis. Because HLA typing was missing for some donors at each locus, association tests included only the typed subset. In a later genetic analysis, fewer N-insertions in productive TCRs were reported among donors in an Asian-associated ancestry cluster than the roughly 640-donor mean. When HLA alleles, especially DR and DQ, strongly co-occurred, TCR associations were difficult to assign to individual alleles. According to the authors, the approach could potentially be generalized to other disease states and immunological phenotypes. In both the original and validation cohorts, the classifier was reported to diagnose cytomegalovirus status with high specificity and sensitivity. The study gave a list of roughly 150 TCR beta chains associated with cytomegalovirus. Because the 87-base-pair reads could not distinguish some IMGT-functional V segments, including TRBV6-2 and TRBV6-3, those segments were excluded. An earlier analysis of 587 of the donors showed that most TCR beta V segments appeared in productive rearrangements either about 87% or about 30% of the time, which broadly matched IMGT annotations. A group of highly shared sequence variants was considered likely to be a technical artifact of the sequencing pipeline. A later analysis associated 16,951 TCR beta sequences with specific HLA alleles at a false discovery rate of 0.05. Correlated functional status among segregating V segments might be attributable to linkage disequilibrium, but an unknown experimental factor could not be ruled out. A further reported finding was that TCR beta sequences accurately predicted the HLA-A and HLA-B alleles for most subjects in the first cohort. The cohort was sequenced for TCR beta chains only, and without alpha or paired-chain data the features that could be detected were limited. Most TCR sequences were seen in very few donors, while some public TCRs were found in many individuals. The only immune exposure information available for the cohort was CMV serostatus.

The junction shows trimming of 1 base on V and 6 bases on J, and the gene matches do not reach 9 bases of it. Including cysteine and phenylalanine, the CDR3 has 16 amino acids. Of all the DNA, just the CDR3 is kept, 48 bases in frame from base 1. According to the germline V gene, CDR1 reads SGHDN and CDR2 reads FVKESK. As to this clone: The antigen this receptor binds is unknown. No much larger clone is present one base from it, and per-base qualities are unavailable.

In total, fewer than 750 healthy bone marrow donors made up the cohort. At the time of sampling, all cohort members were nominally healthy, though unrecorded immune exposures were likely present. The donor tested CMV seropositive and was one of the 289 seropositive cohort members. A peripheral blood sample was collected from each donor, and TCR beta sequencing was performed on peripheral blood mononuclear cells. Genomic DNA extraction from the blood cell samples was performed with the Qiagen DNeasy Blood Extraction Kit. The origin of this receptor is a man between 40 and 49 years old in good health and CMV-seropositive. The V and J genes are TRBV14 and TRBJ2-3, with 8 bases in between that match TRBD2. Material: PBMCs. The nucleotides read TGTGCCAGCAGCCAAGTTGCGGGAGGTTCTAGGGATACGCAGTATTTT. Translated, this gives CASSQVAGGSRDTQYF.